A selection of T cell receptor beta chains follows, all from one sample in a study of T cell responses to AZD1222 COVID-19 vaccine. TCRdb keeps only in-frame clones here, not all; method: immunoSEQ multiplex PCR. Of 100,000 to 150,000 clones detected, about 88% appear once; the ten largest clones hold 3.5% to 4.5%. Specimen: peripheral blood, collected on day 0 of AZD1222 vaccination. The source of these receptors is an adult in good health. Each CDR3 is given with its conserved first and last residue. D genes are given only for firm matches. A clone size is listed for some rows: how often the clone was seen (once, few, many), or a class if it is expanded.

once	TRBV11-2	TRBD1	TRBJ1-2	CASSISDRDYGYTF	TGTGCCAGCAGCATCTCTGACAGGGACTATGGCTACACCTTC
NA	TRBV7-9	NA	TRBJ1-6	CASSPDRATSNSPLHF	TGTGCCAGCAGCCCCGACCGGGCCACAAGTAATTCACCCCTCCACTTT
once	TRBV19	NA	TRBJ1-4	CASSIWGSYNEKLFF	TGTGCCAGTAGTATATGGGGCAGTTATAATGAAAAACTGTTTTTT
NA	TRBV6-5	NA	TRBJ2-7	CASSYSLVHEQYF	TGTGCCAGCAGTTATTCCTTGGTCCACGAGCAGTACTTC
NA	TRBV18	NA	TRBJ2-1	CASSPGSSYNEQFF	TGTGCCAGCTCACCCGGGAGCTCCTACAATGAGCAGTTCTTC
NA	TRBV5-6	NA	TRBJ1-5	CASSLTDRVDQPQHF	TGTGCCAGCAGCTTGACAGACCGAGTGGATCAGCCCCAGCATTTT
once	TRBV9	NA	TRBJ2-1	CASGVRNNEQFF	TGTGCCAGCGGGGTGAGAAACAATGAGCAGTTCTTC
NA	TRBV2	TRBD1	TRBJ1-2	CASRAGTAPNYGYTF	TGTGCCAGCAGGGCCGGGACAGCTCCTAACTATGGCTACACCTTC
NA	TRBV24-1	TRBD1	TRBJ1-2	CATSDTGTGDRGYTF	TGTGCCACCAGTGATACCGGGACAGGGGATAGGGGCTACACCTTC
NA	TRBV10-2	NA	TRBJ1-1	CASRDGGTEAFF	TGCGCCAGCAGGGACGGCGGCACTGAAGCTTTCTTT
NA	TRBV28	NA	TRBJ1-5	CASSLGAGVGPQHF	TGTGCCAGCAGTTTGGGAGCCGGAGTAGGGCCCCAGCATTTT
NA	TRBV28	NA	TRBJ2-3	CASSQGLRPSTDTQYF	TGTGCCAGCAGCCAGGGATTACGACCTAGCACAGATACGCAGTATTTT
NA	TRBV2	TRBD2	TRBJ2-1	CASLIPRASGPFSYNEQFF	TGTGCCAGTCTTATCCCCCGGGCTAGCGGGCCGTTCTCCTACAATGAGCAGTTCTTC
NA	TRBV11-3	TRBD1	TRBJ2-3	CASSLRPGGGITDTQYF	TGTGCCAGCAGCTTAAGGCCAGGGGGCGGAATTACTGATACGCAGTATTTT
NA	TRBV11-1	NA	TRBJ2-7	CASSLWRAGEQYF	TGTGCCAGCAGCTTATGGCGCGCCGGGGAGCAGTACTTC
NA	TRBV5-4	NA	TRBJ2-7	CASSFPGQNPYEQYF	TGTGCCAGCAGCTTTCCCGGACAAAATCCCTACGAGCAGTACTTC
NA	TRBV9	NA	TRBJ2-1	CASSVVVEAGIEQFF	TGTGCCAGCAGCGTAGTTGTGGAGGCGGGGATTGAGCAGTTCTTC
once	TRBV4-3	TRBD1	TRBJ2-2	CASSQGTGWNTGELFF	TGCGCCAGCAGCCAAGGGACAGGGTGGAACACCGGGGAGCTGTTTTTT
NA	TRBV7-9	NA	TRBJ1-1	CASTEGGLPEAFF	TGTGCCAGCACCGAGGGGGGCCTCCCTGAAGCTTTCTTT
NA	TRBV2	TRBD1	TRBJ1-5	CASRDTGGRGQPQHF	TGTGCCAGCAGGGATACAGGGGGCAGAGGTCAGCCCCAGCATTTT
NA	TRBV12-5	TRBD2	TRBJ2-5	CASGLGLAGAVLVGETQYF	TGTGCTAGTGGTTTGGGACTAGCGGGGGCGGTTCTTGTCGGAGAGACCCAGTACTTC
NA	TRBV18	TRBD1	TRBJ1-1	CASSTRDRGTEAFF	TGTGCCAGCTCCACCCGGGACAGGGGGACTGAAGCTTTCTTT
NA	TRBV27	NA	TRBJ1-5	CASSFVGAGQPQHF	TGTGCCAGCAGTTTCGTAGGGGCAGGGCAGCCCCAGCATTTT
NA	TRBV28	TRBD2	TRBJ2-3	CASRSTWGSGSAFGDTQYF	TGTGCCAGCAGATCTACTTGGGGTAGCGGGAGTGCCTTTGGAGATACGCAGTATTTT
NA	TRBV27	NA	TRBJ2-1	CASSLVGPGEGYNEQFF	TGTGCCAGCAGTTTAGTAGGGCCAGGTGAGGGGTACAATGAGCAGTTCTTC
NA	TRBV18	NA	TRBJ2-7	CASSTGAGEPYEQYF	TGTGCCAGCTCAACAGGGGCGGGAGAACCCTACGAGCAGTACTTC
NA	TRBV15	TRBD1	TRBJ1-2	CATSKILPGQGAGYYGYTF	TGTGCCACCAGCAAGATACTCCCGGGACAGGGGGCGGGGTACTATGGCTACACCTTC
NA	TRBV5-6	NA	TRBJ1-1	CASSEGLAADTEAFF	TGTGCCAGCAGCGAGGGACTGGCAGCGGACACTGAAGCTTTCTTT
NA	TRBV9	TRBD1	TRBJ2-3	CASSVGTGGANTDTQYF	TGTGCCAGCAGCGTAGGGACAGGGGGAGCGAACACAGATACGCAGTATTTT
NA	TRBV5-1	NA	TRBJ2-1	CASSLDARNEQFF	TGCGCCAGCAGCTTGGATGCCCGCAATGAGCAGTTCTTC
NA	TRBV4-1	NA	TRBJ2-1	CASKGPRGYGSYNEQFF	TGCGCCAGTAAGGGACCCCGGGGTTACGGGTCCTACAATGAGCAGTTCTTC
NA	TRBV28	TRBD1	TRBJ2-1	CASTQVGQGYNEQFF	TGTGCCAGCACCCAAGTCGGACAGGGTTACAATGAGCAGTTCTTC
NA	TRBV19	NA	TRBJ2-6	CASTLGTAGANVLTF	TGTGCCAGTACCCTTGGCACAGCTGGGGCCAACGTCCTGACTTTC
once	TRBV6-4	NA	TRBJ2-3	CASSDSAGSTDTQYF	TGTGCCAGCAGTGACTCGGCGGGTAGCACAGATACGCAGTATTTT
NA	TRBV7-9	NA	TRBJ2-5	CASSLAGYQETQYF	TGTGCCAGCAGCTTAGCGGGGTACCAAGAGACCCAGTACTTC
NA	TRBV2	NA	TRBJ2-5	CASSGVGGAQETQYF	TGTGCCAGCAGTGGAGTAGGGGGGGCTCAAGAGACCCAGTACTTC
NA	TRBV3-1/TRBV3-2	TRBD1	TRBJ2-6	CASSQDQGDSLYGANVLTF	TGTGCCAGCAGCCAAGATCAGGGGGACAGCCTATATGGGGCCAACGTCCTGACTTTC
few	TRBV6-6	TRBD2	TRBJ2-1	CASFGLVAGEQFF	TGTGCCAGCTTCGGACTAGTAGCAGGTGAGCAGTTCTTC
NA	TRBV7-6	NA	TRBJ2-6	CASSPGTSGANVLTF	TGTGCCAGCAGCCCAGGGACCTCTGGGGCCAACGTCCTGACTTTC
once	TRBV13	TRBD1	TRBJ1-2	CASSPDRANYGYTF	TGTGCCAGCAGCCCGGACAGGGCTAACTATGGCTACACCTTC
NA	TRBV2	NA	TRBJ1-2	CASSAGRSNYGYTF	TGTGCCAGCAGCGCCGGTCGGTCTAACTATGGCTACACCTTC
NA	TRBV5-1	NA	TRBJ2-3	CASSFGALGSTDTQYF	TGCGCCAGCAGCTTCGGTGCTTTAGGTTCCACAGATACGCAGTATTTT
NA	TRBV7-2	NA	TRBJ2-5	CASSPDGSETQYF	TGTGCCAGCAGCCCGGACGGGTCAGAGACCCAGTACTTC
NA	TRBV10-3	TRBD1	TRBJ1-1	CAISEGRGPDTEAFF	TGTGCCATCAGTGAGGGGAGGGGGCCCGACACTGAAGCTTTCTTT
NA	TRBV19	NA	TRBJ1-1	CASSKGRLNTEAFF	TGTGCCAGTAGTAAGGGGCGGTTGAACACTGAAGCTTTCTTT